These 29 T cell receptor beta chains came from one sample sequenced in a study of T cells in localized non-small cell lung cancer. Data came from immunoSEQ multiplex PCR; TCRdb stores just in-frame clones and leaves some out. This sample has 50,000 to 60,000 clones, with roughly 80% found just once. This material consisted of PBMCs, taken before any cancer treatment. These receptors were obtained from a woman between 35 and 75 years old with stage II lung adenocarcinoma.

The CDR3 loop reads CASSPHKGARNTIYF. Here the CDR3 DNA reads TGTGCCAGCAGCCCTCATAAGGGGGCCCGAAACACCATATATTTT. V is TRBV9 and J is TRBJ1-3, with 7 bases fitting TRBD1. Per the germline V gene, CDR1 is SGDLS and CDR2 is YYNGEE. The junction had 9 bases not matched to a gene; V was cut back by 4 bases and J by 5 bases. This CDR3 has 15 residues.

The J gene is TRBJ1-2, the V gene TRBV27, with 8 nucleotides matching TRBD1. The J segment lost 2 bases and the V segment lost 3 bases, leaving 5 bases of the junction unmatched. This CDR3 has 15 residues. Germline loops: CDR1 MNHEY, CDR2 SMNVEV (reference sequence). In nucleotides, the CDR3 is TGTGCCAGCAGTTTTGGACAGGGAGACAACTATGGCTACACCTTC. Protein: CASSFGQGDNYGYTF.

This clone was seen only once. The rearrangement joins TRBV18 to TRBJ1-2; TRBD1 matches at 9 bases. V lost 8 bases to trimming and J lost 4 bases; unmatched junction nucleotides: 5. There are 13 residues in the CDR3. Per the germline V gene, CDR1 is KGHSH and CDR2 is LQKENI. The chain's CDR3 is CASRPGQGYGYTF. CDR3 nucleotide sequence: TGTGCCAGCCGTCCGGGACAGGGCTATGGCTACACCTTC.

This sequence joins TRBV21-1 and TRBJ2-6; the table gives TRBD1 as D, unverified against the DNA. TRBV21-1 is reported as a pseudogene. This CDR3 has 17 amino acids. The CDR3 loop reads CARSPGNRGSGANVLTF. CDR3 nucleotide sequence: TGTGCCAGATCTCCCGGCAACAGGGGATCTGGGGCCAACGTCCTGACTTTC.

V usage is TRBV19 and J usage is TRBJ2-2, with a weak D call TRBD1 (6 bases). Trimming removed 3 bases from V and 3 bases from J, with 14 bases in between. There are 16 residues in the CDR3. Germline V lookup: CDR1 LNHDA, CDR2 SQIVND (reference sequence). CDR3 DNA: TGTGCCAGTAGTATTCAACCACAGGGTTACACCGGGGAGCTGTTTTTT. This codes for CASSIQPQGYTGELFF.

This rearrangement joins TRBV7-2 to TRBJ1-1; possibly TRBD1 for D (6 bases). The ends were cut back, 7 bases at V and 5 bases at J, with 14 bases in the middle. The CDR3 runs 13 residues. Germline V gene sequence: CDR1 SGHTA, CDR2 FQGNSA. CDR3 sequence: CASNLGGGTEAFF. The CDR3, as DNA: TGTGCCAGCAACCTTGGAGGGGGGACTGAAGCTTTCTTT.

This clone was observed a handful of times. The rearrangement joins TRBV7-2 to TRBJ2-7; D gene ambiguous. Trimming removed 5 bases at V and 4 bases at J, with 6 bases between. The CDR3 sequence is 11 residues long. Germline V lookup: CDR1 SGHTA, CDR2 FQGNSA. This CDR3 is CASSAFYEQYF. CDR3 coding DNA: TGTGCCAGCAGCGCGTTTTACGAGCAGTACTTC.

This clone was observed a few times. The chain combines TRBV7-2 with TRBJ1-6; D might be TRBD1 (5 bases). The germline V and J ends were trimmed by 2 bases and 7 bases, with 12 bases remaining between them. CDR3 length: 15 residues. Germline V gives CDR1 SGHTA, CDR2 FQGNSA. Written as DNA, the CDR3 is TGTGCCAGCAGCTTATTGGTTGGGGACAATTCACCCCTCCACTTT. The encoded protein is CASSLLVGDNSPLHF.

This chain joins TRBV6-6 and TRBJ2-3; D gene uncertain. The CDR3 length is 14 residues. V lost 3 bases, J lost 6 bases, and 13 bases lay in between. Germline CDR1 reads MNHNY; CDR2 reads SVGAGI (reference sequence). CDR3 loop: CASSYSPFGDTQYF. The CDR3 coding sequence is TGTGCCAGCAGTTATTCCCCGTTCGGGGATACGCAGTATTTT.

This chain joins TRBV7-8 and TRBJ1-4; D uncertain. The CDR3 contains 13 residues. Deletions cut 2 bases from V and 7 bases from J, with 8 bases between. Looked up from germline, CDR1 is SGHVS and CDR2 is FQNEAQ. The CDR3 DNA sequence: TGTGCCAGCAGCTTAAGTCTAGCTGAAAAACTGTTTTTT. The encoded protein is CASSLSLAEKLFF.

This clone was recorded once. The chain combines TRBV6-5 with TRBJ1-1, with unresolved D. The CDR3 consists of 11 residues. Looked up from germline, CDR1 is MNHEY and CDR2 is SVGAGI. Trimming cost V 6 bases and J 7 bases, with 9 bases left between them. Written as DNA, the CDR3 is TGTGCCAGCAGAACTGACATTGAAGCTTTCTTT. It is translated as CASRTDIEAFF.

This clone was seen once. The chain has TRBV5-4 and TRBJ1-1, with TRBD1 matching 9 bases. V was pared by 4 bases and J by 5 bases, with 9 bases of the junction left unmatched. In germline, CDR1 is SGHNT, CDR2 YYREEE (reference sequence). The CDR3 has 15 amino acids. The CDR3 DNA sequence: TGTGCCAGCAGCACTCCGACAGGGGGAAGAACTGAAGCTTTCTTT. Its protein product is CASSTPTGGRTEAFF.

The CDR3 sequence is CASREDDRGGEKLFF. In DNA form, the CDR3 reads TGCGCCAGCAGAGAAGATGACAGGGGAGGTGAAAAACTGTTTTTT. The gene calls are TRBV10-2 and TRBJ1-4; TRBD1 matches 8 bases. Germline CDR1 reads WSHSY; CDR2 reads SAAADI. CDR3 length: 15 residues. The V segment lost 6 bases and the J segment 7 bases; nucleotides outside the gene matches: 10.

In its sample, this clone ranks as medium-sized. The V gene is TRBV27, the J gene TRBJ2-2; D is uncertain. The CDR3 length is 15 residues. The V end lost 0 bases, the J end lost 10 bases, and 15 bases lay between the germline ends. Germline V gives CDR1 MNHEY, CDR2 SMNVEV (reference sequence). The CDR3 sequence: CASSLSWQPGVELFF. The DNA of the CDR3 is TGTGCCAGCAGTTTATCGTGGCAGCCGGGCGTGGAGCTGTTTTTT.

This chain joins TRBV6-1 and TRBJ1-5; D call uncertain. The CDR3 totals 14 residues. CDR1 is MNHNS and CDR2 is SASEGT in the germline V gene. Trimming stripped 3 bases from V and 5 bases from J, with 11 bases between. The CDR3 DNA sequence: TGTGCCAGCAGTGACCTCGGTTTAGATCAGCCCCAGCATTTT. Translation: CASSDLGLDQPQHF.

DNA for the CDR3: TGTGCCAGCTCTGACAGGTTCGGGGAGCTGTTTTTT. It translates to CASSDRFGELFF. The V call is TRBV19, the J call TRBJ2-2, with D tentatively TRBD1 (6 bases). The CDR3 totals 12 residues. Germline values: CDR1 LNHDA, CDR2 SQIVND (reference sequence). V was clipped by 9 bases and J by 7 bases, with 12 bases between them. The whole variable domain, remainder taken from reference TRBV19 and TRBJ2-2, is DGGITQSPKYLFRKEGQNVTLSCEQNLNHDAMYWYRQDPGQGLRLIYYSQIVNDFQKGDIAEGYSVSREKKESFPLTVTSAQKNPTAFYLCASSDRFGELFFGEGSRLTVL.

The V gene is TRBV6-5, the J gene TRBJ1-3; the D is unclear. CDR1 and CDR2 from the germline V gene are MNHEY and SVGAGI. The CDR3 covers 15 residues. With 6 bases removed from V and 0 bases from J, the gap between germline ends came to 12 bases. CDR3 DNA sequence: TGTGCCAGCAGAATAGACGGCGACTCTGGAAACACCATATATTTT. Encoded protein: CASRIDGDSGNTIYF.

The chain joins TRBV5-1 to TRBJ1-3; D ambiguous. V was shortened by 1 base and J by 2 bases, with 10 bases between the two germline ends. In germline, CDR1 is SGHRS, CDR2 YFSETQ. The CDR3 loop spans 15 amino acids. The CDR3 bases are TGCGCCAGCAGCTTGTCGCAGCTTGCTGGAAACACCATATATTTT. Translation: CASSLSQLAGNTIYF.

V usage is TRBV4-1 and J usage is TRBJ1-1; D is uncertain. Germline values: CDR1 MGHRA, CDR2 YSYEKL. The V end was cut by 1 base, the J end by 0 bases, with 6 bases between. The CDR3 is made up of 14 amino acids. For the CDR3, the DNA is TGCGCCAGCAGCCAAGGAGGCTTGAACACTGAAGCTTTCTTT. The encoded protein is CASSQGGLNTEAFF.

The J gene is TRBJ1-2, the V gene TRBV7-2, with unresolved D. The ends were cut back, 5 bases at V and 7 bases at J, with 14 bases in the middle. Germline-derived CDR1 and CDR2 are SGHTA and FQGNSA. This CDR3 is 13 amino acids long. CDR3 amino acids: CASSTSGGGGYTF. CDR3 nucleotides: TGTGCCAGCAGCACCTCTGGAGGCGGTGGCTACACCTTC.

The rearrangement uses TRBV30 and TRBJ2-2; D gene unclear. The CDR3 totals 14 residues. With 6 bases removed from V and 7 bases from J, the gap between germline ends came to 18 bases. Germline V CDR1 and CDR2: GTSNPN, SVGIG (reference sequence). The CDR3 sequence is CACSLLTFDGELFF. Here the CDR3 DNA reads TGTGCCTGTTCTCTCCTGACGTTTGACGGGGAGCTGTTTTTT. Full variable domain (remainder filled in from reference TRBV30 and TRBJ2-2): SQTIHQWPATLVQPVGSPLSLECTVEGTSNPNLYWYRQAAGRGLQLLFYSVGIGQISSEVPQNLSASRPQDRQFILSSKKLLLSDSGFYLCACSLLTFDGELFFGEGSRLTVL.

The chain couples TRBV18 to TRBJ1-1; 8 nucleotides line up with TRBD1. The CDR3 contains 15 residues. After removal of 3 bases from V and 0 bases from J, the junction contained 3 bases not matched to a gene. The germline gives CDR1 KGHSH, CDR2 LQKENI. CDR3 sequence (DNA): TGTGCCAGCTCACCGACAGGGGCGCTGAACACTGAAGCTTTCTTT. Encoded protein: CASSPTGALNTEAFF. Variable domain in full (rest from reference TRBV18 and TRBJ1-1): NAGVMQNPRHLVRRRGQEARLRCSPMKGHSHVYWYRQLPEEGLKFMVYLQKENIIDESGMPKERFSAEFPKEGPSILRIQQVVRGDSAAYFCASSPTGALNTEAFFGQGTRLTVV.

The chain has TRBV4-2 and TRBJ1-2; D is perhaps TRBD1 (6 bases). The CDR3 contains 18 residues. Trimming cost V 0 bases and J 1 base, with 18 bases left between them. Germline CDR1 reads LGHNA; CDR2 reads YNFKEQ. Here the CDR3 DNA reads TGTGCCAGCAGCCAAGAACCCCAGGGGCCCCTCGTTAACTATGGCTACACCTTC. It is translated as CASSQEPQGPLVNYGYTF.

V and J are TRBV30 and TRBJ1-5, with D perhaps TRBD1 (5 bases). Germline CDR1 GTSNPN, CDR2 SVGIG (reference sequence). Between the trimmed V and J ends, which lost 1 base and 4 bases, there was a span of 11 bases. The CDR3 spans 14 residues. CDR3 residues: CAWSAQGPNQPQHF. DNA of the CDR3: TGTGCCTGGAGTGCCCAGGGTCCTAATCAGCCCCAGCATTTT. The variable domain in full, with the rest retrieved from reference TRBV30 and TRBJ1-5, is SQTIHQWPATLVQPVGSPLSLECTVEGTSNPNLYWYRQAAGRGLQLLFYSVGIGQISSEVPQNLSASRPQDRQFILSSKKLLLSDSGFYLCAWSAQGPNQPQHFGDGTRLSIL.

This clone was observed once. The chain uses TRBV7-8 and TRBJ2-1, with 11 bases identical to TRBD2. This CDR3 is 14 amino acids long. Per germline, CDR1 SGHVS and CDR2 FQNEAQ. J gave up 5 bases and V 3 bases, and 0 bases lay outside the gene matches. The CDR3 DNA is TGTGCCAGCAGCTTGACTAGCGGGGACAATGAGCAGTTCTTC. Its protein product is CASSLTSGDNEQFF.

The CDR3 nucleotides are TGTGCCAGCAGCTTAGGCCAGCCCAACTCTGGAAACACCATATATTTT. Translation gives CASSLGQPNSGNTIYF. The V gene is TRBV7-9, the J gene TRBJ1-3; D unclear. This CDR3 contains 16 residues. Deletions cut 1 base from V and 0 bases from J, with 10 bases between. Germline CDR1 reads SEHNR; CDR2 reads FQNEAQ (reference sequence).

The gene calls are TRBV5-4 and TRBJ1-2; D perhaps matches TRBD1 (5 bases). This CDR3 region has 16 residues. Trimming pared 0 bases from V and 4 bases from J, leaving 16 bases between. Germline V gives CDR1 SGHNT, CDR2 YYREEE (reference sequence). The CDR3 region has the DNA TGTGCCAGCAGCTTGGGTCGGATCGGGACCCTCTATGGCTACACCTTC. It yields the protein CASSLGRIGTLYGYTF.

In this sample, this clone turned up once. The chain carries TRBV7-6 and TRBJ1-1, with a weak D call TRBD1 (6 bases). The germline V and J ends were trimmed by 2 bases and 1 base, with 11 bases remaining between them. Per germline, CDR1 SGHVS and CDR2 FNYEAQ. The CDR3 extends over 15 amino acids. The CDR3: CASSLLRGSNTEAFF. The CDR3 DNA sequence: TGTGCCAGCAGCTTACTTAGGGGGTCGAACACTGAAGCTTTCTTT.

J is TRBJ2-5 and V is TRBV28, with 10 bases identical to TRBD2. In germline, CDR1 is MDHEN, CDR2 SYDVKM. This CDR3 comprises 16 residues. Trimming took 7 bases from V and 9 from J; bases not matched to a gene: 17. CDR3 bases: TGTGCCAGCACATTCCGGGGACTAGCGAGCGAAGTTGCCCAGTACTTC. It translates to CASTFRGLASEVAQYF.